This T cell receptor (beta chain) originates from a study of OX40 agonist ivuxolimab in advanced cancers. Libraries were prepared by immunoSEQ multiplex PCR; TCRdb keeps only in-frame clonotypes and omits some of them. The top ten hold 35% to 40% of the sample, which has around 30,000 clones, 89% seen once. The CDR3 runs 14 residues. Germline-derived CDR1 and CDR2 are SEHNR and FQNEAQ (reference sequence). Between the trimmed V and J ends, which lost 1 base and 8 bases, there was a span of 12 bases. The TCR was taken from an adult with an advanced solid tumor such as melanoma, head and neck, liver or kidney cancer. The rearrangement links TRBV7-9 to TRBJ2-4; D is perhaps TRBD2 (5 bases). The sequenced sample was CD4+ or CD8+ T cells sorted from blood, obtained in a trial of the OX40 agonist ivuxolimab. CDR3 protein: CASSLVGVIDIQYF. DNA for the CDR3: TGTGCCAGCAGCTTAGTCGGGGTAATTGACATTCAGTACTTC.